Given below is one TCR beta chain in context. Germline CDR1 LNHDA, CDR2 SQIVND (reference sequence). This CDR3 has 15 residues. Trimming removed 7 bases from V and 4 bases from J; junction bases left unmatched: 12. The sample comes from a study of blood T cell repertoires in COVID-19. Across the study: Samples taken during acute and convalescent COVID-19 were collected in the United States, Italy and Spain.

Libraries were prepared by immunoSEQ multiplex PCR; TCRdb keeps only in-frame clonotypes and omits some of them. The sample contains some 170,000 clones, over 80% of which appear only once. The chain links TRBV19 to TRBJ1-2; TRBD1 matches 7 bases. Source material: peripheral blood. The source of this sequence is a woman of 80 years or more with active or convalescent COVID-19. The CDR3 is CASKRSVRDSYGYTF. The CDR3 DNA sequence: TGTGCCAGTAAGAGGAGTGTCCGGGACAGCTATGGCTACACCTTC.